This record concerns one TCR beta chain sequence. Antigen: not known. V was shortened by 5 bases and J by 7 bases, with 14 bases between the two germline ends. This CDR3 region has 12 residues. Germline values: CDR1 SQVTM, CDR2 ANQGSEA. Expressed TCRB transcripts were sequenced after all isolated RNA was converted to cDNA. Here immunoSEQ multiplex PCR was the method, and the copy in TCRdb shows in-frame clones only, minus some. The repertoire holds 350,000 or so clones, with around 20% as singletons. This specimen belongs to a study of beta chain features in type 1 diabetes. Overall study results and limits: Shorter TCRB CDR3s, moderately but significantly so, marked every one of the four CD4+ subsets in Type 1 diabetes patients. Comparison showed that naive, central memory and Treg TCRB repertoires appeared more similar among patients than among healthy donors. More deletions and fewer insertions at VDJ junctions were found in patients with type 1 diabetes.

Sequencing used naive CD4+ T cells from blood. The gene calls are TRBV29-1 and TRBJ1-1; possibly TRBD1 for D (5 bases). The receptor was derived from a woman under 30 in good health. CDR3 sequence reads: CSVIRPGGEAFF. In DNA form, the CDR3 reads TGCAGCGTTATACGGCCGGGGGGTGAAGCTTTCTTT.